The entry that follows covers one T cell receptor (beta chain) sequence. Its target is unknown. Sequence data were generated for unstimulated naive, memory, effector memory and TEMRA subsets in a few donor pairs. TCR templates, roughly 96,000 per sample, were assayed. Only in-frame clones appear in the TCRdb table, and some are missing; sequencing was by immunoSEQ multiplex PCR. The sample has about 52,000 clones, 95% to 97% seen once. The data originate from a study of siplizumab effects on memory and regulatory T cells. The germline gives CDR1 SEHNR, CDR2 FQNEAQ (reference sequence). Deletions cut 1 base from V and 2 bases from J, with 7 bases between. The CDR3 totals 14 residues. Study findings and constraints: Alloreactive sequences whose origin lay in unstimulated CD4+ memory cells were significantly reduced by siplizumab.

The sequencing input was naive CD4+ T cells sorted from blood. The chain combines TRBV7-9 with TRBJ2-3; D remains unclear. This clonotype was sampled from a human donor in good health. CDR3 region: CASSLETNTDTQYF. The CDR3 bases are TGTGCCAGCAGCTTAGAGACCAACACAGATACGCAGTATTTT.